This is a list of T cell receptor beta chains from one sample in a study of CD8+ T cells in alopecia areata. Clones were sequenced by immunoSEQ multiplex PCR, and TCRdb holds only the in-frame ones, with some missing. Here the sample spans 120,000 to 150,000 clones, about three fifths being singletons. The specimen sequenced was CD8+ T cells sorted from blood. Receptors were obtained from a human donor in good health. CDR3s include the opening cysteine and the closing phenylalanine or tryptophan. Clone size, where shown, is once, few, many, or a class for clones that have expanded.

cdr3_aa	clone_size	v_call	j_call
CASSLVGGQREQYF	NA	TRBV11-2	TRBJ2-7
CSVRGVFSYEQYF	NA	TRBV29-1	TRBJ2-7
CASSLLDGDTEAFF	NA	TRBV27	TRBJ1-1
CAWRGTEAFF	NA	TRBV30	TRBJ1-1
CASSSQRASGANVLTF	NA	TRBV19	TRBJ2-6
CASSVADGQPQHF	NA	TRBV9	TRBJ1-5
CSVDKNHGELFF	NA	TRBV29-1	TRBJ2-2
CATRKDTETQYF	NA	TRBV7-9	TRBJ2-5
CASSLAFHQPQHF	many	TRBV27	TRBJ1-5
CSVRGSNYEQYF	few	TRBV29-1	TRBJ2-7
CASSEVYEQYF	NA	TRBV2	TRBJ2-7
CASSQNRAYEQYF	NA	TRBV4-1	TRBJ2-7
CASSETGLAGRETQYF	few	TRBV2	TRBJ2-5
CASSVGGTGSYEQYF	once	TRBV9	TRBJ2-7
CASSHPGTGYSNAEAFF	NA	TRBV4-1	TRBJ1-1
CASRLAERSLDTQYF	NA	TRBV27	TRBJ2-3
CASSPWASGRTDTQYF	NA	TRBV18	TRBJ2-3
CASSNGQGIVSQYF	NA	TRBV2	TRBJ2-5
CASSVVGGDTEAFF	NA	TRBV9	TRBJ1-1
CSALGVYEQYF	NA	TRBV29-1	TRBJ2-7
CSVDGPRDTPYGYTF	NA	TRBV29-1	TRBJ1-2
CASSQVHPPVVINEQFF	once	TRBV4-1	TRBJ2-1
CASSGTSGRHYNEQFF	few	TRBV2	TRBJ2-1
CSVPGRETQYF	NA	TRBV29-1	TRBJ2-5
CASSVQGGTDTQYF	NA	TRBV9	TRBJ2-3
CASSIVKNTGELFF	once	TRBV19	TRBJ2-2
CASSSPQDYGYTF	NA	TRBV7-9	TRBJ1-2
CASSQVGGNTEAFF	NA	TRBV4-1	TRBJ1-1
CASSQVSGKQETQYF	NA	TRBV4-2	TRBJ2-5
CSVYSTGNYGYTF	NA	TRBV29-1	TRBJ1-2
CASSPWENYEQYF	NA	TRBV5-1	TRBJ2-7
CASSWGQVNYGYTF	NA	TRBV5-6	TRBJ1-2
CSVEESGQGWRETQYF	NA	TRBV29-1	TRBJ2-5
CASSVSGMAETQYF	NA	TRBV9	TRBJ2-5
CSVRGADSAGTEAFF	NA	TRBV29-1	TRBJ1-1
CASSTQAGRSLDEQFF	large	TRBV4-1	TRBJ2-1
CASSMTAGLGETQYF	NA	TRBV11-1	TRBJ2-5
CSVVKGATGELFF	NA	TRBV29-1	TRBJ2-2
CASSESRTGGLTQYF	NA	TRBV2	TRBJ2-3
CASGQITDRGGTTDTQYF	NA	TRBV2	TRBJ2-3
CASSGGTSGRSSYEQYF	NA	TRBV5-1	TRBJ2-7
CASSAPGEGTEAFF	NA	TRBV25-1	TRBJ1-1
CASSSGTGGVGSYGYTF	NA	TRBV7-9	TRBJ1-2
CASSESVTGGEQYF	once	TRBV25-1	TRBJ2-7
CASSDSSYNEQFF	NA	TRBV6-4	TRBJ2-1
CASSDSGTPNQPQHF	NA	TRBV7-9	TRBJ1-5
CASGIIGNTEAFF	few	TRBV28	TRBJ1-1
CASSLGPANTGELFF	few	TRBV7-9	TRBJ2-2
CASSGLAGDQETQYF	NA	TRBV2	TRBJ2-5
CASSSRHREGTQYF	NA	TRBV5-1	TRBJ2-5
CASSQGQYYEQYF	NA	TRBV4-2	TRBJ2-7
CSVETENYETQYF	NA	TRBV29-1	TRBJ2-5
CASSRSDNEQFF	NA	TRBV11-2	TRBJ2-1
CASSLGQDYEQYF	NA	TRBV7-9	TRBJ2-7